This entry describes one TCR beta chain. Its antigen remains unknown. Germline CDR1 is SGDLS and CDR2 is YYNGEE. V shed 0 bases, J shed 5 bases, and the junction held 3 bases outside the gene matches. This CDR3 spans 15 amino acids. These data come from a study of graft-versus-host responses after intestinal transplantation. About the study: Uniformly, recipients were administered anti-thymocyte globulin induction with subsequent tacrolimus and steroids for around three years.

The repertoire was sequenced with immunoSEQ multiplex PCR; TCRdb's copy has only in-frame clones and lacks some. The table includes roughly 130,000 clones, approximately 91% detected once. This chain connects TRBV9 to TRBJ2-7; 12 nucleotides match TRBD1. Sequencing used unstimulated CD4+ T cells sorted from spleen or lymph node cells, obtained before intestinal transplant. This receptor was taken from a human donor who received an intestinal transplant. CDR3 loop: CASSVEGQGANEQYF. The DNA for the CDR3 is TGTGCCAGCAGCGTAGAGGGACAGGGGGCCAACGAGCAGTACTTC.